The next 27 T cell receptor beta chains were all read from a single sample in a study of lymphopenia after photon versus proton radiotherapy (dated by TCRdb to the late 2010s). The library was produced with the immunoSEQ multiplex PCR assay. Imported from immuneACCESS, the table was reduced by TCRdb to in-frame sequences with V and J called. These copies leave out some clones; in studies compared against another copy, an unresolved V gene accounts for under half, and the cause of the remainder is not known. The sample includes 15,000 to 20,000 clones, with 75% to 90% observed a single time. The top ten clones comprise roughly 55% of the sample. The specimen comprised peripheral blood, sampled from a patient treated with proton-based radiotherapy. These receptors all stem from a woman aged 55-70 years with cholangiocarcinoma. Some clones in this sample may be carry-over from other donors' samples.

The chain has TRBV7-2 and TRBJ2-3; perhaps TRBD1 as D (5 bases). CDR1 is SGHTA, CDR2 FQGNSA, per germline. The V and J ends lost 5 bases and 10 bases respectively, with 16 bases between them. The CDR3 has 13 residues. The CDR3, as DNA: TGTGCCAGCAGCACGTCGGACACCCGACCGCAGTATTTT. It codes for CASSTSDTRPQYF.

In this sample, this clone turned up once. The chain employs TRBV7-9 and TRBJ2-7; D may be TRBD2 (6 bases). The CDR3 sequence is 13 residues long. Germline CDR1 reads SEHNR; CDR2 reads FQNEAQ (reference sequence). The V end lost 5 bases, the J end lost 4 bases, and 12 bases lay between the germline ends. CDR3 DNA sequence: TGTGCCAGCAGCCAAGGCGGGGCGTACGAGCAGTACTTC. Translating gives CASSQGGAYEQYF.

This clone was detected only once. The CDR3 coding sequence is TGCGCCAGCAGCTTTGAAGCCAAAGCGGGAGGAAATGAGCAGTTCTTC. Its protein product is CASSFEAKAGGNEQFF. V usage is TRBV5-1 and J usage is TRBJ2-1; 9 positions match TRBD2. CDR1 SGHRS and CDR2 YFSETQ come from the germline V gene. The CDR3 contains 16 residues. V lost 2 bases and J lost 7; bases outside the gene matches: 10. The full variable domain, rest sourced from reference TRBV5-1 and TRBJ2-1, is KAGVTQTPRYLIKTRGQQVTLSCSPISGHRSVSWYQQTPGQGLQFLFEYFSETQRNKGNFPGRFSGRQFSNSRSEMNVSTLELGDSALYLCASSFEAKAGGNEQFFGPGTRLTVL.

In this sample, this clone turned up a few times. The genes are TRBV7-9 and TRBJ2-5, with D unresolved. There are 12 residues in the CDR3. CDR1 and CDR2 (germline): SEHNR, FQNEAQ (reference sequence). Trimming pared 4 bases from V and 1 base from J, leaving 4 bases between. As DNA, the CDR3 is TGTGCCAGCAGCTCGATCCAAGAGACCCAGTACTTC. This sequence encodes CASSSIQETQYF.

V is TRBV19 and J is TRBJ1-5, with 7 bases fitting TRBD1. This CDR3 is 15 amino acids long. Germline CDR1 is LNHDA and CDR2 is SQIVND (reference sequence). V lost 0 bases to trimming and J lost 9 bases; unmatched junction nucleotides: 8. This CDR3 is CASSIDGRGRRPQHF. Written as DNA, the CDR3 is TGTGCCAGTAGTATAGACGGTAGGGGGCGTCGGCCCCAGCATTTT.

The gene calls are TRBV23-1 and TRBJ1-1; perhaps TRBD1 as D (5 bases). TRBV23-1 is an ORF, with its function uncertain. With 0 bases removed from V and 4 bases from J, the gap between germline ends came to 12 bases. The CDR3 covers 15 residues. The CDR3 DNA reads as TGCGCCAGCAGTCAATCGAGGGGAATTGGCACTGAAGCTTTCTTT. Translated: CASSQSRGIGTEAFF.

The V gene is TRBV5-4, the J gene TRBJ2-3, with 7 nucleotides matching TRBD2. Germline values: CDR1 SGHNT, CDR2 YYREEE (reference sequence). The CDR3 runs to 17 residues. V was pared by 0 bases and J by 0 bases, with 7 bases of the junction left unmatched. CDR3 sequence reads: CASSLGSSGTSTDTQYF. For the CDR3, the DNA is TGTGCCAGCAGCTTGGGGTCTAGCGGTACTAGCACAGATACGCAGTATTTT. Filled out from reference TRBV5-4 and TRBJ2-3, the complete variable domain reads ETGVTQSPTHLIKTRGQQVTLRCSSQSGHNTVSWYQQALGQGPQFIFQYYREEENGRGNFPPRFSGLQFPNYSSELNVNALELDDSALYLCASSLGSSGTSTDTQYFGPGTRLTVL.

V is TRBV6-1 and J is TRBJ2-1, with no clear D. There are 13 residues in the CDR3. CDR1 is MNHNS, CDR2 SASEGT, per germline. Between the trimmed V and J ends, which lost 2 bases and 8 bases, there was a span of 10 bases. CDR3 DNA: TGTGCCAGCAGTGAATGGGTGGCCGATGAGCAGTTCTTC. It specifies CASSEWVADEQFF.

CDR3 sequence reads: CASGLTDTQYF. The CDR3 DNA reads TGTGCCAGCGGACTCACAGATACGCAGTATTTT. The chain is built from TRBV7-9 and TRBJ2-3, with D possibly being TRBD2 (5 bases). The CDR3 has 11 residues. The V gene's germline CDR1 is SEHNR and CDR2 FQNEAQ (reference sequence). V lost 8 bases and J lost 2, with 5 bases in between.

The CDR3 DNA reads TGTGCCAGCAGTTTATTTGGGACCCCCAGCGCTGAAGCTTTCTTT. Translating it yields CASSLFGTPSAEAFF. The chain employs TRBV28 and TRBJ1-1; the D gene is possibly TRBD1 (5 bases). The CDR3 sequence is 15 residues long. The germline V gene encodes CDR1 MDHEN and CDR2 SYDVKM. The V gene lost 1 base and the J gene lost 6 bases, with 15 bases spanning the gap.

The chain couples TRBV15 to TRBJ2-3; 12 nucleotides align to TRBD2. V gave up 2 bases and J gave up 2 bases; unmatched junction bases: 5. Germline V gene sequence: CDR1 LNHNV, CDR2 YYDKDF (reference sequence). CDR3 length equals 17 residues. The CDR3 coding sequence is TGTGCCACCAGCAGAAGAGGACTAGCGGGGCTCACAGATACGCAGTATTTT. Encoded protein: CATSRRGLAGLTDTQYF.

This clone is a singleton in its sample. The V call is TRBV7-9, the J call TRBJ2-3; perhaps TRBD2 as D (5 bases). The germline CDR1 and CDR2 sequences are SEHNR and FQNEAQ (reference sequence). The length of the CDR3 is 15 residues. V dropped 4 bases and J dropped 3 bases, with 14 bases sitting between them. The CDR3 region has the DNA TGTGCCAGCAGCTCGGACGGCGGGTGGACAGATACGCAGTATTTT. Residues: CASSSDGGWTDTQYF.

Only a few counts were recorded for this clone. The chain joins TRBV18 to TRBJ1-4; tentatively, D is TRBD1 (6 bases). Germline lookup yields CDR1 KGHSH and CDR2 LQKENI. V was cut by 5 bases and J by 8 bases, with 18 bases left in between. The CDR3 extends over 15 amino acids. The CDR3 loop reads CASSTAGTRGEKLFF. The CDR3 DNA is TGTGCCAGCTCAACAGCCGGGACACGAGGCGAAAAACTGTTTTTT.

This sequence joins TRBV5-1 and TRBJ1-6, with TRBD1 identical over 8 bases. The germline V gene has CDR1 SGHRS and CDR2 YFSETQ. This CDR3 is 16 amino acids long. V gave up 3 bases and J gave up 8 bases; unmatched junction bases: 10. The CDR3 DNA reads TGCGCCAGCAGCTCAGAGGCAGGGGGCGTCTATTCACCCCTCCACTTT. This sequence encodes CASSSEAGGVYSPLHF.

The rearrangement joins TRBV9 to TRBJ2-5, with 8 bases aligning to TRBD2. This CDR3 region has 15 residues. The germline V gene has CDR1 SGDLS and CDR2 YYNGEE. The trim removed 2 bases at V and 5 bases at J, leaving 8 bases unmatched. The DNA of the CDR3 is TGTGCCAGCAGCGTGTCGGGGGGGCCGGAGGAGACCCAGTACTTC. It specifies CASSVSGGPEETQYF.

V is TRBV10-1 and J is TRBJ2-1; 8 positions agree with TRBD2. V lost 0 bases, J lost 1 base, and 2 bases stayed unmatched. Per the germline V gene, CDR1 is WNHNN and CDR2 is SYGVQD (reference sequence). The CDR3 totals 16 residues. The CDR3 nucleotides read TGCGCCAGCAGTGAGTCAAAGCGGGAGTCCTACAATGAGCAGTTCTTC. Amino acid sequence: CASSESKRESYNEQFF.

This clone was observed once. V and J are TRBV5-4 and TRBJ2-5; D call uncertain. The germline V and J ends were trimmed by 2 bases and 2 bases, with 13 bases remaining between them. The CDR3 is made up of 15 amino acids. Germline V gene data show CDR1 as SGHNT and CDR2 as YYREEE (reference sequence). This CDR3 reads CASSLDNGIQETQYF. The CDR3 coding sequence is TGTGCCAGCAGCTTAGATAACGGAATACAAGAGACCCAGTACTTC. The full variable domain, with the rest looked up from reference TRBV5-4 and TRBJ2-5, is ETGVTQSPTHLIKTRGQQVTLRCSSQSGHNTVSWYQQALGQGPQFIFQYYREEENGRGNFPPRFSGLQFPNYSSELNVNALELDDSALYLCASSLDNGIQETQYFGPGTRLLVL.

The V call is TRBV7-9, the J call TRBJ2-1, with D perhaps TRBD1 or TRBD2 (5 bases each). This CDR3 contains 15 residues. Trimming left V 1 base short and J 7 bases short, with 14 bases between. Germline V gives CDR1 SEHNR, CDR2 FQNEAQ (reference sequence). The CDR3 coding sequence is TGTGCCAGCAGCTTAGAGAGGGGCGCTCGTAATGAGCAGTTCTTC. This codes for CASSLERGARNEQFF.

The rearrangement links TRBV28 to TRBJ1-5; a weak D match, TRBD1 (6 bases). The CDR3 length is 15 residues. Deletions cut 6 bases from V and 4 bases from J, with 16 bases between. CDR1 and CDR2 (germline): MDHEN, SYDVKM. Written as DNA, the CDR3 is TGTGCCAGCAGGCCCTCCGGACAGCCTAATCAGCCCCAGCATTTT. It yields the protein CASRPSGQPNQPQHF. The entire variable domain, with the rest obtained from reference TRBV28 and TRBJ1-5, is as follows: DVKVTQSSRYLVKRTGEKVFLECVQDMDHENMFWYRQDPGLGLRLIYFSYDVKMKEKGDIPEGYSVSREKKERFSLILESASTNQTSMYLCASRPSGQPNQPQHFGDGTRLSIL.

This clone was observed a single time. This chain uses TRBV6-6 with TRBJ2-3, with D unclear. CDR3 length equals 15 residues. V was pared by 2 bases and J by 1 base, with 10 bases between. The germline CDR1 and CDR2 sequences are MNHNY and SVGAGI (reference sequence). This CDR3 is CASSYLGSGTDTQYF. The CDR3 DNA reads as TGTGCCAGCAGTTACCTCGGGTCAGGCACAGATACGCAGTATTTT.

The V call is TRBV5-8, the J call TRBJ1-4; TRBD1 is a possible D gene (6 bases). Germline CDR1 and CDR2: SGHTS and YDEGEE. With 0 bases removed from V and 8 bases from J, the gap between germline ends came to 11 bases. The CDR3 length is 14 residues. CDR3 in amino acids: CASSLAGAGEKLFF. In DNA, the CDR3 is TGTGCCAGCAGCTTGGCAGGGGCAGGGGAAAAACTGTTTTTT.

This chain joins TRBV5-8 and TRBJ2-5; 9 nucleotides align to TRBD1. In germline, CDR1 is SGHTS, CDR2 YDEGEE. This CDR3 has 15 amino acids. The V segment lost 3 bases and the J segment 4 bases; nucleotides outside the gene matches: 7. The CDR3, as DNA: TGTGCCAGCAGCTCCGGGACAGGGAAAGGAGAGACCCAGTACTTC. It specifies CASSSGTGKGETQYF.

CDR3 sequence: CASSLLNQPQHF. CDR3 sequence (DNA): TGTGCCAGTAGTCTTCTCAATCAGCCCCAGCATTTT. J is TRBJ1-5 and V is TRBV19; D is unclear. CDR3 length: 12 amino acids. CDR1 LNHDA and CDR2 SQIVND come from the germline V gene (reference sequence). V dropped 5 bases and J dropped 3 bases, with 5 bases sitting between them. Filled out from reference TRBV19 and TRBJ1-5, the complete variable domain reads DGGITQSPKYLFRKEGQNVTLSCEQNLNHDAMYWYRQDPGQGLRLIYYSQIVNDFQKGDIAEGYSVSREKKESFPLTVTSAQKNPTAFYLCASSLLNQPQHFGDGTRLSIL.

This clone showed up just once. The V gene is TRBV19, the J gene TRBJ1-2; 10 nucleotides line up with TRBD1. Germline V gives CDR1 LNHDA, CDR2 SQIVND (reference sequence). V shed 3 bases, J shed 3 bases, and the junction held 4 bases outside the gene matches. This CDR3 spans 15 amino acids. This CDR3 is CASSILTGGDYGYTF. DNA of the CDR3: TGTGCCAGTAGTATCCTGACAGGGGGCGACTATGGCTACACCTTC.

The gene calls are TRBV11-3 and TRBJ2-2; unclear D gene. In germline, CDR1 is SGHNT, CDR2 YENEEA. V was shortened by 4 bases and J by 6 bases, with 6 bases between the two germline ends. The CDR3 has 12 amino acids. In DNA form, the CDR3 reads TGTGCCAGCAGCTCACCTCCCGGGGAGCTGTTTTTT. The encoded protein is CASSSPPGELFF.

The V call is TRBV10-1, the J call TRBJ1-1; 7 bases match TRBD1. The V gene's germline CDR1 is WNHNN and CDR2 SYGVQD (reference sequence). The V gene end was trimmed by 6 bases and the J gene end by 2 bases; junction bases not matched to a gene: 6. This CDR3 is 14 amino acids long. This CDR3 reads CASRTGSGNTEAFF. The CDR3 nucleotides read TGCGCCAGCAGGACAGGGTCTGGTAACACTGAAGCTTTCTTT.

The rearrangement uses TRBV7-2 and TRBJ1-1, with 7 bases identical to TRBD1. Trimming at V came to 4 bases and at J to 1 base, leaving 6 bases not matched to a gene. CDR1 is SGHTA, CDR2 FQGNSA, per germline. The CDR3 covers 15 residues. The CDR3 DNA sequence: TGTGCCAGCAGCTACGAGGGGGCGCGGAACACTGAAGCTTTCTTT. This encodes CASSYEGARNTEAFF.